In this sample, the clone carrying this TCR beta chain turned up a few times. Its target is unknown. The sample comes from a study of T-cell reconstitution after alpha-beta-depleted transplantation in children. Study-wide points: Several hundred graft clones that had expanded were reportedly the source of alpha-beta T cells about two months after transplant. Surviving recipient T cells and thymic progenitors accounted for the high day-60 TCRbeta diversity observed in some patients. At one year after transplant, newly produced T cells mostly accounted for T-cell counts and diversity.

A TCRbeta library incorporating unique molecular identifiers was prepared. A single record per CDR3 protein comes from TCRdb applying MiXCR to the PCR reads. The data show hundreds of thousands of distinct CDR3 sequences, more than 20% seen once. The CDR3 runs 10 residues. Germline loops: CDR1 MDHEN, CDR2 SYDVKM. With 10 bases removed from V and 5 bases from J, the gap between germline ends came to 6 bases. The V call is TRBV28, the J call TRBJ1-5; D is ambiguous. This clonotype originated in a girl aged 2-10 years with Fanconi anemia, due to receive a stem cell transplant. The source material was PBMCs, sampled before TCRalphabeta/CD19-depleted stem cell transplant. DNA of the CDR3: TGTGCCACCAACGATCAGCCCCAGCATTTT. Protein sequence: CATNDQPQHF.